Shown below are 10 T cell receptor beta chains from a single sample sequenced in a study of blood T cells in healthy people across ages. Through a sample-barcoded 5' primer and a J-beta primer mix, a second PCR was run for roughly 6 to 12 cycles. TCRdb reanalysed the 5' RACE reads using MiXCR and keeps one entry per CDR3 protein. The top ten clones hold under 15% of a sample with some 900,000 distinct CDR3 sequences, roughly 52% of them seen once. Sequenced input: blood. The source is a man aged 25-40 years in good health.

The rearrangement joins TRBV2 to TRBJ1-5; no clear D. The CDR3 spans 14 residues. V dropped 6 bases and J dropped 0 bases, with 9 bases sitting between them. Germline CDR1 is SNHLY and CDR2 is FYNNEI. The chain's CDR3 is CASSKTHSNQPQHF. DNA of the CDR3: TGTGCCAGCAGCAAGACGCATAGCAATCAGCCCCAGCATTTT.

The CDR3 sequence: CSALDAGKGYNEQFF. CDR3 coding DNA: TGCAGTGCTCTAGATGCGGGGAAGGGCTACAATGAGCAGTTCTTC. V and J are TRBV20-1 and TRBJ2-1, with a possible D match to TRBD2 (6 bases). This CDR3 is built from 15 residues. The V gene's germline CDR1 is DFQATT and CDR2 SNEGSKA (reference sequence). With 5 bases removed from V and 3 bases from J, the gap between germline ends came to 17 bases.

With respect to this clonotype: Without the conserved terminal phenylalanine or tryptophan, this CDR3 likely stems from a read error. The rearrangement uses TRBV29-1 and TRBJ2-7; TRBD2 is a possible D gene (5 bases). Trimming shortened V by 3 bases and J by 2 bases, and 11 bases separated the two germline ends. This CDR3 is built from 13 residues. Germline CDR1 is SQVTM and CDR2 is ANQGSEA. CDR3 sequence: CSVEVTGTYEQYS. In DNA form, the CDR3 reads TGCAGCGTTGAGGTCACCGGGACCTACGAGCAGTACTCC.

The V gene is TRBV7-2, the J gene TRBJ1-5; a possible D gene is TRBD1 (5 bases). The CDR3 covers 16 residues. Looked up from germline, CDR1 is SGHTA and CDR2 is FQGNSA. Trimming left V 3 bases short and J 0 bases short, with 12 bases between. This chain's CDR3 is CASSLTVSYSNQPQHF. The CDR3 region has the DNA TGTGCCAGCAGCTTGACAGTTTCCTATAGCAATCAGCCCCAGCATTTT.

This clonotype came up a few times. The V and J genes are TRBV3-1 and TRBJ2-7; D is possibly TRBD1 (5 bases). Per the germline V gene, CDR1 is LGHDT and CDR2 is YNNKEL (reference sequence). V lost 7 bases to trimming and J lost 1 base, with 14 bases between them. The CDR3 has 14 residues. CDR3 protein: CASTRQGASYEQYF. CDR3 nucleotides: TGTGCCAGCACCCGACAAGGGGCATCCTACGAGCAGTACTTC.

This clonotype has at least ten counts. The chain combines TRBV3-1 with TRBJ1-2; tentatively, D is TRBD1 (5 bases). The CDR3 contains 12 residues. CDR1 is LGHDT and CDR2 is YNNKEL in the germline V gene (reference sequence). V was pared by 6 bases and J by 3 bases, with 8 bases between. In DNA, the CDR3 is TGTGCCAGCAGTCAGGGCTACTATGGCTACACCTTC. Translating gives CASSQGYYGYTF.

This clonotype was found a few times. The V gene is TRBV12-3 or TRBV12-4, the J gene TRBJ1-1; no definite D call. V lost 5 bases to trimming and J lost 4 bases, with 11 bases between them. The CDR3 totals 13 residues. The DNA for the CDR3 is TGTGCCAGCAGTCGCCGAGTCGTCACTGAAGCTTTCTTT. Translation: CASSRRVVTEAFF.

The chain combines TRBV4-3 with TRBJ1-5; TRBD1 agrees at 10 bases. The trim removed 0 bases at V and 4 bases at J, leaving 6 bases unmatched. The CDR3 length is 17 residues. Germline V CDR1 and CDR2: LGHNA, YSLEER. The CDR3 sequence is CASSQDPAGQGNQPQHF. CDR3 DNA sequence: TGCGCCAGCAGCCAAGACCCCGCGGGACAGGGGAATCAGCCCCAGCATTTT.

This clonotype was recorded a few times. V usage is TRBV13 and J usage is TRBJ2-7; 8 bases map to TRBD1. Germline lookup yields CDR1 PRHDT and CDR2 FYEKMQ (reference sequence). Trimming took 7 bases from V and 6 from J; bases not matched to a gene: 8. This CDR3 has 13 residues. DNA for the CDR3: TGTGCCAGCACCGGGACAGGAAATGGCGAGCAGTACTTC. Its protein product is CASTGTGNGEQYF.

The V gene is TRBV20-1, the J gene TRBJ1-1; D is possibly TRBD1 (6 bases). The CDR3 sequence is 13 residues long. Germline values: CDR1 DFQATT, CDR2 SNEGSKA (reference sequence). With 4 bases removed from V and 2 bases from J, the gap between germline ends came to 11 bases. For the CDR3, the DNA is TGCAGTGCTAACGGGGGCACCAACACTGAAGCTTTCTTT. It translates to CSANGGTNTEAFF.